The 6 T cell receptor beta chains below were found in one sample sequenced in a study of patients and donors after allogeneic stem cell transplantation. TCRdb re-called the RT-PCR reads through MiXCR, storing one row per CDR3 protein. The data show over 400,000 distinct CDR3 sequences, roughly 16% seen once. Sequencing was carried out using blood, either unsorted or a sorted T cell fraction (not recorded which). These receptors all come from a human donor who was either an allogeneic HSCT recipient or a stem cell or donor lymphocyte infusion donor (not recorded which). It is not recorded whose cells these are; they may come from a transplant donor.

This clonotype showed up many times. V gene TRBV5-1 combines with J gene TRBJ2-3; weak D call: TRBD1 (5 bases). Trimming removed 5 bases at V and 1 base at J, with 14 bases between. Germline values: CDR1 SGHRS, CDR2 YFSETQ. This CDR3 is 15 amino acids long. CDR3 nucleotide sequence: TGCGCCAGCAGAGGGGCGAGTCCTCGCACAGATACGCAGTATTTT. This codes for CASRGASPRTDTQYF.

In this sample, this clonotype turned up a few times. The chain uses TRBV20-1 and TRBJ2-3; 9 bases are a match to TRBD1. This CDR3 is 14 amino acids long. The V and J ends lost 8 bases and 2 bases, in that order; junction bases with no gene match: 8. CDR1 DFQATT and CDR2 SNEGSKA come from the germline V gene (reference sequence). The CDR3 loop is CSFPGTGFTDTQYF. The CDR3 DNA follows: TGCAGTTTTCCCGGGACAGGGTTCACAGATACGCAGTATTTT.

The chain recombines TRBV7-9 with TRBJ2-4; no reliable D call. Trimming cost V 3 bases and J 6 bases, with 12 bases left between them. The CDR3 contains 14 residues. CDR1 and CDR2 from the germline V gene are SEHNR and FQNEAQ (reference sequence). CDR3 region: CASSLAAVGNIQYF. Written as DNA, the CDR3 is TGTGCCAGCAGCTTGGCGGCAGTCGGAAACATTCAGTACTTC.

The J gene is TRBJ2-7, the V gene TRBV11-2; 7 positions agree with TRBD1. V lost 3 bases, J lost 2 bases, and 16 bases stayed unmatched. CDR1 SGHAT and CDR2 FQNNGV come from the germline V gene. The CDR3 runs 18 residues. The CDR3 loop reads CASSFKETGRTFPYEQYF. The CDR3 DNA reads TGTGCCAGCAGCTTCAAGGAGACAGGGCGGACTTTTCCCTACGAGCAGTACTTC.

This clonotype has a handful of counts. The V call is TRBV20-1, the J call TRBJ2-7; the match to TRBD1 covers 9 bases. V lost 6 bases to trimming and J lost 6 bases; unmatched junction nucleotides: 12. The CDR3 length is 14 residues. In germline, CDR1 is DFQATT, CDR2 SNEGSKA (reference sequence). Written as DNA, the CDR3 is TGCAGTGCAAGTCCGGGACAGGGTACGGGCGAGCAGTACTTC. Translation gives CSASPGQGTGEQYF.

This chain joins TRBV18 and TRBJ2-3; no clear D. The germline CDR1 and CDR2 sequences are KGHSH and LQKENI. Between the trimmed V and J ends, which lost 4 bases and 2 bases, there was a span of 16 bases. The CDR3 loop spans 16 amino acids. The CDR3 DNA is TGTGCCAGCTCACTTACACCGATTCCGAACACAGATACGCAGTATTTT. This translates into CASSLTPIPNTDTQYF.